The 22 T cell receptor beta chains below all came from one sample that was sequenced in a study of blood T cell repertoires in COVID-19. Clones were sequenced by immunoSEQ multiplex PCR, and TCRdb holds only the in-frame ones, with some missing. The table has roughly 400,000 clones, 90% to 95% seen once; the top ten hold over 0.7%. The specimen was PBMCs or T cells enriched from blood (not recorded which). These receptor sequences come from a middle-aged woman who had been exposed to COVID-19.

Regarding this clone: One end of the junction fails to match germline, which may point to a read error. The chain employs TRBV18 and TRBJ2-1; D not resolved. Germline CDR1 KGHSH, CDR2 LQKENI. The CDR3 has 14 residues. As DNA, the CDR3 is TGTGCCAGCTCACCACTCGACTCCAACAATGAGCAGTTCTTC. This encodes CASSPLDSNNEQFF.

This clone was observed a single time. The chain uses TRBV5-1 and TRBJ2-3; D uncertain. Trimming removed 4 bases from V and 0 bases from J, with 15 bases in between. The CDR3 has 16 residues. Germline CDR1 is SGHRS and CDR2 is YFSETQ. CDR3 nucleotide sequence: TGCGCCAGCAGCCAGGCTGCCTTTCCTAGCACAGATACGCAGTATTTT. The encoded protein is CASSQAAFPSTDTQYF.

This clone was found a few times. This sequence joins TRBV7-9 and TRBJ1-2; TRBD1 is a possible D gene (6 bases). The CDR3 covers 16 residues. The germline gives CDR1 SEHNR, CDR2 FQNEAQ (reference sequence). V was pared by 4 bases and J by 0 bases, with 15 bases between. DNA for the CDR3: TGTGCCAGCAGCTCCCAAGGACAGTTCACTAACTATGGCTACACCTTC. The encoded protein is CASSSQGQFTNYGYTF. The full variable domain, its missing parts supplied by reference TRBV7-9 and TRBJ1-2, is DTGVSQNPRHKITKRGQNVTFRCDPISEHNRLYWYRQTLGQGPEFLTYFQNEAQLEKSRLLSDRFSAERPKGSFSTLEIQRTEQGDSAMYLCASSSQGQFTNYGYTFGSGTRLTVV.

This clone was seen a handful of times. CDR3 in DNA: TGTGCCAGCAGCGAAAGCGGAAGCTCCTACAATGAGCAGTTCTTC. It encodes CASSESGSSYNEQFF. The genes are TRBV7-9 and TRBJ2-1; TRBD2 is a possible D gene (5 bases). Deletions cut 5 bases from V and 0 bases from J, with 11 bases between. This CDR3 is built from 15 residues. Germline V lookup: CDR1 SEHNR, CDR2 FQNEAQ (reference sequence).

The J gene is TRBJ2-6, the V gene TRBV23-1, with TRBD1 matching over 8 bases. TRBV23-1 counts as an open reading frame of uncertain function. This CDR3 spans 19 amino acids. V lost 6 bases, J lost 0 bases, and 13 bases stayed unmatched. The CDR3 is CASSPPLGQEVSGANVLTF. Here the CDR3 DNA reads TGCGCCAGCAGCCCGCCGTTGGGACAGGAGGTCTCTGGGGCCAACGTCCTGACTTTC.

The genes are TRBV23-1 and TRBJ1-2; D is perhaps TRBD1 (5 bases). TRBV23-1 is marked as an open reading frame, function uncertain. V lost 7 bases and J lost 3, with 12 bases in between. The CDR3 sequence is 13 residues long. The CDR3 reads CASIGREDYGYTF. The DNA for the CDR3 is TGCGCCAGCATAGGCAGGGAGGACTATGGCTACACCTTC.

DNA for the CDR3: TGCGCCAGCAGTGAGACGGAGACTAGCACAGATACGCAGTATTTT. Encoded protein: CASSETETSTDTQYF. The rearrangement joins TRBV10-1 to TRBJ2-3; no clear D. This CDR3 contains 15 residues. The germline CDR1 and CDR2 sequences are WNHNN and SYGVQD (reference sequence). Deletions cut 2 bases from V and 0 bases from J, with 9 bases between.

The chain joins TRBV5-6 to TRBJ2-2; the match to TRBD2 covers 14 bases. The germline CDR1 and CDR2 sequences are SGHDT and YYEEEE. The CDR3 loop spans 17 amino acids. The junction had 4 bases not matched to a gene; V was cut back by 3 bases and J by 3 bases. The DNA for the CDR3 is TGTGCCAGCAGCTGGGGGGGACTAGCGGGAGACACCGGGGAGCTGTTTTTT. Encoded protein: CASSWGGLAGDTGELFF.

V usage is TRBV21-1 and J usage is TRBJ1-2; TRBD1, the D gene given by the table, was not confirmed from the DNA. TRBV21-1 is annotated as a pseudogene. This CDR3 is built from 14 residues. The CDR3 sequence is CASSKGQGDYGYTF. CDR3 coding DNA: TGTGCCAGCAGCAAAGGGCAGGGTGACTATGGCTACACCTTC.

The chain is built from TRBV3-1 (or the pseudogene TRBV3-2) and TRBJ2-7; 7 bases agree with TRBD2. With 4 bases clipped from V and 3 bases from J, the junction kept 9 bases outside the gene matches. This CDR3 is 15 amino acids long. Germline values: CDR1 LGHDT, CDR2 YNNKEL (reference sequence). The CDR3 bases are TGTGCCAGCAGCCGCCGCGGGGGTGGAATCTACGAGCAGTACTTC. As protein: CASSRRGGGIYEQYF.

This chain uses TRBV5-6 with TRBJ2-5, with 8 bases matching TRBD1. The CDR3 is 15 amino acids. After removal of 4 bases from V and 0 bases from J, the junction contained 5 bases not matched to a gene. From germline, CDR1 is SGHDT and CDR2 YYEEEE. This chain's CDR3 is CASSPGDRYQETQYF. CDR3 nucleotide sequence: TGTGCCAGCAGCCCGGGGGACAGGTACCAAGAGACCCAGTACTTC. The full variable domain, rest sourced from reference TRBV5-6 and TRBJ2-5, is DAGVTQSPTHLIKTRGQQVTLRCSPKSGHDTVSWYQQALGQGPQFIFQYYEEEERQRGNFPDRFSGHQFPNYSSELNVNALLLGDSALYLCASSPGDRYQETQYFGPGTRLLVL.

V and J are TRBV7-9 and TRBJ2-5, with 9 bases that match TRBD2. V lost 7 bases, J lost 5 bases, and 11 bases stayed unmatched. The CDR3 sequence is 15 residues long. CDR1 and CDR2 from the germline V gene are SEHNR and FQNEAQ (reference sequence). The DNA of the CDR3 is TGTGCCAGCACCCCGAGCGGGGGGATAGGGGAGACCCAGTACTTC. It codes for CASTPSGGIGETQYF. The complete variable domain, with remaining parts taken from reference TRBV7-9 and TRBJ2-5, reads DTGVSQNPRHKITKRGQNVTFRCDPISEHNRLYWYRQTLGQGPEFLTYFQNEAQLEKSRLLSDRFSAERPKGSFSTLEIQRTEQGDSAMYLCASTPSGGIGETQYFGPGTRLLVL.

The chain carries TRBV11-3 and TRBJ1-2; 10 bases fit TRBD1. The CDR3 contains 13 residues. The V gene's germline CDR1 is SGHNT and CDR2 YENEEA. With 5 bases clipped from V and 14 bases from J, the junction kept 11 bases outside the gene matches. For the CDR3, the DNA is TGTGCCAGCAGCCGTGGCGGACAGGGGGTTTTTACCTTC. Translation gives CASSRGGQGVFTF.

The chain has TRBV13 and TRBJ2-3; the match to TRBD2 covers 8 bases. The germline V gene encodes CDR1 PRHDT and CDR2 FYEKMQ (reference sequence). The CDR3 consists of 13 residues. V shed 4 bases and J 6 bases; nucleotides not matched to a gene: 3. The CDR3 coding sequence is TGTGCCAGCAGCTCGGGAGGGGATGATACGCAGTATTTT. This gives the protein CASSSGGDDTQYF.

The V and J genes are TRBV7-9 and TRBJ1-5; a possible D gene is TRBD1 (5 bases). This CDR3 region has 15 residues. V was trimmed by 1 base and J by 7 bases, leaving 14 bases between them. Germline CDR1 and CDR2: SEHNR and FQNEAQ (reference sequence). CDR3 protein: CASSLGGKAGQPQHF. The CDR3 DNA follows: TGTGCCAGCAGCTTAGGGGGCAAGGCGGGGCAGCCCCAGCATTTT.

This chain connects TRBV24-1 to TRBJ2-1; weak D call: TRBD2 (5 bases). The CDR3 contains 12 residues. Germline V gene sequence: CDR1 KGHDR, CDR2 SFDVKD. V was trimmed by 8 bases and J by 10 bases, leaving 14 bases between them. The CDR3 loop is CATTPTGSEQFF. Here the CDR3 DNA reads TGTGCCACCACCCCTACGGGGTCGGAGCAGTTCTTC.

The chain links TRBV9 to TRBJ1-2; D not resolved. The germline V gene has CDR1 SGDLS and CDR2 YYNGEE. The CDR3 contains 13 residues. V gave up 0 bases and J gave up 7 bases, with 10 bases separating them. The CDR3, as DNA: TGTGCCAGCAGCGTAGCAGACCGCGGTGGCTACACCTTC. Its translation is CASSVADRGGYTF.

J is TRBJ1-4 and V is TRBV6-5; 7 nucleotides match TRBD1. The CDR3 length is 15 residues. Germline CDR1 is MNHEY and CDR2 is SVGAGI. Losses at the gene ends were 5 bases for V and 0 bases for J; bases not matched to a gene: 3. The CDR3 DNA follows: TGTGCCAGCAGTCCGGGACAGACAACTAATGAAAAACTGTTTTTT. This translates into CASSPGQTTNEKLFF.

V gene TRBV7-9 combines with J gene TRBJ2-3, with 9 nucleotides matching TRBD2. The CDR3 contains 18 residues. V dropped 5 bases and J dropped 0; count of bases not matched to a gene: 12. Germline V lookup: CDR1 SEHNR, CDR2 FQNEAQ (reference sequence). CDR3 bases: TGTGCCAGCAGCATCGGGAGGGGGGCGGGGGGGAGCACAGATACGCAGTATTTT. Amino acid sequence: CASSIGRGAGGSTDTQYF. Full variable domain (rest looked up from reference TRBV7-9 and TRBJ2-3): DTGVSQNPRHKITKRGQNVTFRCDPISEHNRLYWYRQTLGQGPEFLTYFQNEAQLEKSRLLSDRFSAERPKGSFSTLEIQRTEQGDSAMYLCASSIGRGAGGSTDTQYFGPGTRLTVL.

The V and J genes are TRBV7-8 and TRBJ1-1; TRBD1 might be the D (6 bases). CDR3 length: 15 residues. The V end lost 1 base, the J end lost 1 base, and 10 bases lay between the germline ends. Germline V CDR1 and CDR2: SGHVS, FQNEAQ. In DNA form, the CDR3 reads TGTGCCAGCAGCTTAGGTACAGGGTGGAACACTGAAGCTTTCTTT. Protein sequence: CASSLGTGWNTEAFF.

This clone appeared once. The genes are TRBV30 and TRBJ1-3; D is possibly TRBD1 (6 bases). Germline V lookup: CDR1 GTSNPN, CDR2 SVGIG (reference sequence). This CDR3 region has 16 residues. Trimming removed 2 bases from V and 4 bases from J, with 18 bases in between. CDR3 DNA: TGTGCCTGGAGTCCCCAAGGGGGGGCGCGGGGAAACACCATATATTTT. Protein product: CAWSPQGGARGNTIYF.

J is TRBJ2-5 and V is TRBV3-1 (or the pseudogene TRBV3-2); perhaps TRBD2 as D (5 bases). With 0 bases removed from V and 5 bases from J, the gap between germline ends came to 13 bases. The CDR3 runs 15 residues. Germline values: CDR1 LGHDT, CDR2 YNNKEL (reference sequence). The CDR3 region has the DNA TGTGCCAGCAGCCAAGATTTGGGAGATTGGGAGACCCAGTACTTC. Residues: CASSQDLGDWETQYF.